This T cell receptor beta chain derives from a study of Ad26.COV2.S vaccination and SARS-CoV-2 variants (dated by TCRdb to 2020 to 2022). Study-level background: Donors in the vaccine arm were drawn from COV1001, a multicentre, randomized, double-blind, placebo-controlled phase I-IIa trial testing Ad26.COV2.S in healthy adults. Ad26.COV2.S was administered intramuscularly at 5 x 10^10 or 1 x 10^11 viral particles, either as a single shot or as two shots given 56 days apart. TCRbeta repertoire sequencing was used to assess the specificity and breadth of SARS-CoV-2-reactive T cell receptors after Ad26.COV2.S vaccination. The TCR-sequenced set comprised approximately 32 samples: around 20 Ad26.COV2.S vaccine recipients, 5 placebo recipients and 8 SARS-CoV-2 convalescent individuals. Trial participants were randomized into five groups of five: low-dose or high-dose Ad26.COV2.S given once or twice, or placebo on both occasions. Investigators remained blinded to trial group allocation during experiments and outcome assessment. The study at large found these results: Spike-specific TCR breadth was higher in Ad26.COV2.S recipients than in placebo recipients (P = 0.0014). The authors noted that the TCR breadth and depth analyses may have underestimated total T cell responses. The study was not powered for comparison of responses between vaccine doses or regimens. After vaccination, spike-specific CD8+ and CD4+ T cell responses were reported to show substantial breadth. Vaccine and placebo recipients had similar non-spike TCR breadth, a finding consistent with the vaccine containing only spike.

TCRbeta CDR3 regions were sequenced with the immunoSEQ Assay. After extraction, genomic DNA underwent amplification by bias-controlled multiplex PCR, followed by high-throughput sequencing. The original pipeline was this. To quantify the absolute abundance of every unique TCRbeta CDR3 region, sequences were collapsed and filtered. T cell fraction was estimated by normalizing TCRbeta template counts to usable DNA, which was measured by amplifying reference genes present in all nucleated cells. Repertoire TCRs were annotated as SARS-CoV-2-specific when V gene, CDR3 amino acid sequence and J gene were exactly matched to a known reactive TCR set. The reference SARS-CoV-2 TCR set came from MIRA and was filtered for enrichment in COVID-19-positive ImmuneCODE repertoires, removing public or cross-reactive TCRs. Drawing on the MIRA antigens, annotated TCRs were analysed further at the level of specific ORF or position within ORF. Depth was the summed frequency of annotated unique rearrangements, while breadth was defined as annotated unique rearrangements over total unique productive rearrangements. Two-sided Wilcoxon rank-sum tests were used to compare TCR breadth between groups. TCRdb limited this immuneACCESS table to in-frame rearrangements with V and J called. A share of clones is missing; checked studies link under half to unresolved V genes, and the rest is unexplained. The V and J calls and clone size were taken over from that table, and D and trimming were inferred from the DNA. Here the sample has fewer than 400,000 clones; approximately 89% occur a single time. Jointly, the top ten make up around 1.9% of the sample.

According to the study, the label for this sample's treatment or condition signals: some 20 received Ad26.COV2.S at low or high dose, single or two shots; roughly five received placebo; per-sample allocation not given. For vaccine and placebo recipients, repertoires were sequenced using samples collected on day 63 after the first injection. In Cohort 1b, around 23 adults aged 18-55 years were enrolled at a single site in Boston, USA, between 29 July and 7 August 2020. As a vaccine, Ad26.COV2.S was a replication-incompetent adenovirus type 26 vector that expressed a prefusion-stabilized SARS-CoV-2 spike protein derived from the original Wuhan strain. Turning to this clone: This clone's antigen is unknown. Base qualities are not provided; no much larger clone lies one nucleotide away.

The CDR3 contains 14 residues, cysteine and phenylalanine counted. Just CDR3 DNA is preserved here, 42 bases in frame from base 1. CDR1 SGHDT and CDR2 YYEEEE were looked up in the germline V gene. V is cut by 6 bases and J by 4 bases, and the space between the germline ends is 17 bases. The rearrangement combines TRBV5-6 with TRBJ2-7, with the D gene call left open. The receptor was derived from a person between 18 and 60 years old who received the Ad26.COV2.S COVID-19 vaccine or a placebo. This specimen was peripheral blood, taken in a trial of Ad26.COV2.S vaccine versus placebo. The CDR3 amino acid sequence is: CASTPVNRKYEQYF. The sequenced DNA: TGTGCCAGCACCCCCGTCAATCGGAAATACGAGCAGTACTTC.